This T cell receptor (beta chain) was documented in a study of CD8+ T cells in alopecia areata. Study findings and constraints: Many expanded lesional clones stayed in scalp and blood while on tofacitinib.

Treatment indicated: oral pan-JAK inhibitor, 5-10 mg twice daily. Researchers took lesional scalp punch biopsies and peripheral blood from people who were alopecia areata patients. Trimming cost V 4 bases and J 1 base; bases outside gene matches: 7. Germline CDR1 is MGHDK and CDR2 is SYGVNS. The CDR3 extends over 17 amino acids. RNA extraction was followed by reverse transcription into cDNA, which acted as the sequencing template. Libraries were prepared by immunoSEQ multiplex PCR; TCRdb keeps only in-frame clonotypes and omits some of them. The sample records under 300,000 clones, 60% being singletons. This clone was detected once. Antigen: not known.

This TCR came from a human donor with alopecia areata. Specimen: CD4+ T cells sorted from blood, collected around week 54, from a patient treated with tofacitinib. The rearrangement links TRBV25-1 to TRBJ2-2; 9 positions match TRBD2. CDR3 sequence: CASSGTSARENTGELFF. CDR3 in DNA: TGTGCCAGCAGTGGGACTAGCGCAAGAGAGAACACCGGGGAGCTGTTTTTT. The complete variable domain, with remaining parts taken from reference TRBV25-1 and TRBJ2-2, reads EADIYQTPRYLVIGTGKKITLECSQTMGHDKMYWYQQDPGMELHLIHYSYGVNSTEKGDLSSESTVSRIRTEHFPLTLESARPSHTSQYLCASSGTSARENTGELFFGEGSRLTVL.